This TCR beta chain was profiled in a study of CD8 T cells in ankylosing spondylitis. The TCR beta libraries were generated through quantitative 5'-RACE incorporating molecular barcodes. TCRdb reprocessed the 5' RACE reads with MiXCR, giving one entry per CDR3 protein. The sample consists of roughly 440,000 distinct CDR3 sequences, approximately 17% of them appearing once. Study outcomes and limitations: Those disease-linked clones were CD8+; they were also relatively rare in peripheral blood. A TCR beta motif of seven or eight highly homologous variants appeared characteristic of ankylosing spondylitis blood.

Germline CDR1 reads MGHDK; CDR2 reads SYGVNS. The CDR3 spans 14 residues. With 3 bases removed from V and 1 base from J, the gap between germline ends came to 6 bases. As regards this clonotype: Its antigen is currently unknown.

This rearrangement joins TRBV25-1 to TRBJ2-2; tentatively, D is TRBD1 (6 bases). The material sequenced was blood, either unsorted or a sorted T cell fraction (not recorded which). This TCR came from a male donor with ankylosing spondylitis. The CDR3 DNA is TGTGCCAGCAGTGAGGGACAGAACACCGGGGAGCTGTTTTTT. It is translated as CASSEGQNTGELFF.